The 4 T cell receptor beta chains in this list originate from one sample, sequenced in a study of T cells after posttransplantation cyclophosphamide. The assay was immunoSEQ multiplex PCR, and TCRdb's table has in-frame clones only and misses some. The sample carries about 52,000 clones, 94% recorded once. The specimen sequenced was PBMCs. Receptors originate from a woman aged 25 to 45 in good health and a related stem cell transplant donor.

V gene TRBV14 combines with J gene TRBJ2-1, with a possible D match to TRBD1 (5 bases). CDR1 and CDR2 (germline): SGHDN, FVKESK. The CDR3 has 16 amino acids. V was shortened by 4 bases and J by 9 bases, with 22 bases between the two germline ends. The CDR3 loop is CASSPTDRPPRGEQFF. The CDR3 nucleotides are TGTGCCAGCAGCCCAACAGACAGACCCCCCCGAGGTGAGCAGTTCTTC. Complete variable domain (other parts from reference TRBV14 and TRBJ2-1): EAGVTQFPSHSVIEKGQTVTLRCDPISGHDNLYWYRRVMGKEIKFLLHFVKESKQDESGMPNNRFLAERTGGTYSTLKVQPAELEDSGVYFCASSPTDRPPRGEQFFGPGTRLTVL.

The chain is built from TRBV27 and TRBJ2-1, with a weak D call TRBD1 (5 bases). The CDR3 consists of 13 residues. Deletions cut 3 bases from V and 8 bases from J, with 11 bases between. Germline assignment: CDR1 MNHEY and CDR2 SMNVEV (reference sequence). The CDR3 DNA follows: TGTGCCAGCAGTTTCCAGGGTTCCCATGAGCAGTTCTTC. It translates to CASSFQGSHEQFF.

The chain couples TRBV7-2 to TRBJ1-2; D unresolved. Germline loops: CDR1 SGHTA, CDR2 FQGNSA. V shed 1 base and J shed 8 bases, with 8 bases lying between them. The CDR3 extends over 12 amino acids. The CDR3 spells CASSLDSGGYTF. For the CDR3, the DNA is TGTGCCAGCAGCTTAGACTCGGGAGGCTACACCTTC. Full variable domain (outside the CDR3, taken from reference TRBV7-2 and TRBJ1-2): GAGVSQSPSNKVTEKGKDVELRCDPISGHTALYWYRQSLGQGLEFLIYFQGNSAPDKSGLPSDRFSAERTGGSVSTLTIQRTQQEDSAVYLCASSLDSGGYTFGSGTRLTVV.

The CDR3 DNA sequence: TGCGCCAGCAGCTTACAGGGCGCTGAAGCTTTCTTT. This encodes CASSLQGAEAFF. The chain uses TRBV5-1 and TRBJ1-1, with D perhaps matching TRBD1 (6 bases). CDR3 size: 12 residues. Trimming shortened V by 2 bases and J by 6 bases, and 8 bases separated the two germline ends. Looked up from germline, CDR1 is SGHRS and CDR2 is YFSETQ.